The sequence of this TCR beta chain was determined in a study of blood T cell repertoires in COVID-19. Turning to the study itself: In each case, the material was cDNA or gDNA derived from T cells, B-cell-depleted T cells, or PBMCs.

Germline CDR1 is LNHDA and CDR2 is SQIVND (reference sequence). The CDR3 is 17 amino acids. The V segment lost 5 bases and the J segment 7 bases; nucleotides outside the gene matches: 14. In the original processing: Estimates of nucleated cell counts were drawn from the amplification of reference gene primers. The protocol was immunoSEQ multiplex PCR, while the TCRdb copy is restricted to in-frame clones and leaves out a portion. That table supplies the V and J calls and clone size; D and trimming were determined from the DNA. The sample lists about 200,000 clones, approximately 86% seen once, with around 2.7% in the top ten.

This receptor was identified in a man aged 60 to 75 with acute or convalescent COVID-19. V gene TRBV19 combines with J gene TRBJ2-2; 9 bases map to TRBD1. Sequencing used peripheral blood. CDR3 DNA sequence: TGTGCCAGTAGTGTCAGCTTATCCGGGACAGGGTACGGGGAGCTGTTTTTT. This codes for CASSVSLSGTGYGELFF.